This T cell receptor (beta chain) was recorded in a study of technical replicates of blood from a few donors listed by TCRdb under 2017. Preparation of the library involved the immunoSEQ multiplex PCR assay. Entries here come from immuneACCESS through TCRdb and include only in-frame sequences with V and J called. Some clones fail to appear in such tables; in the studies checked, an unresolved V gene covers under half of the shortfall, and the cause of the remainder is unknown. The sample table contains more than 75,000 clones; only one count was recorded for 86% of them. Together, the top ten hold approximately 5% of the sample. Deletion took 6 bases off V and 4 bases off J, with a span of 13 bases between the germline ends. As encoded in the germline V gene (reference sequence), CDR1 is MNHEY while CDR2 is SMNVEV. Taken from cysteine to phenylalanine, the CDR3 has 13 residues. Just CDR3 DNA is preserved here, 39 bases in frame from base 1.

As concerns this clone: The clone's antigen remains unknown. Base qualities are not at hand, and no much larger clone is one base apart.

Sequencing used PBMCs. This clonotype was sampled from a human donor in good health. Some clones in this sample may be carry-over from other donors' samples. The rearranged segments are TRBV27 and TRBJ2-7; TRBD1 might be the D gene, on 6 matching bases. CDR3 protein: CASRGSTGYEQYF. The sequence in DNA is TGTGCCAGCAGGGGGTCTACAGGGTACGAGCAGTACTTC.